The source of this T cell receptor (beta chain) is a study of T cell clones after liver transplantation. The data were produced by immunoSEQ multiplex PCR, yet TCRdb's version contains in-frame clones alone and is incomplete. The sample records 95,000 to 130,000 clones, 75% to 95% being singletons. This sample comprised CD4+ T cells from blood, obtained 12 months after liver transplant. The sequence was obtained from a human patient who received a liver transplant. The graft donor may have given rise to some T cells.

CDR3 nucleotides: TGCGCCAGCAGCCAGAGGACTAGCGGGATTTTCGCGAACACCGGGGAGCTGTTTTTT. Translated: CASSQRTSGIFANTGELFF. The chain employs TRBV4-3 and TRBJ2-2; the match to TRBD2 covers 12 bases. The germline V gene encodes CDR1 LGHNA and CDR2 YSLEER. CDR3 length: 19 residues. Trimming cost V 3 bases and J 0 bases; bases outside gene matches: 8.